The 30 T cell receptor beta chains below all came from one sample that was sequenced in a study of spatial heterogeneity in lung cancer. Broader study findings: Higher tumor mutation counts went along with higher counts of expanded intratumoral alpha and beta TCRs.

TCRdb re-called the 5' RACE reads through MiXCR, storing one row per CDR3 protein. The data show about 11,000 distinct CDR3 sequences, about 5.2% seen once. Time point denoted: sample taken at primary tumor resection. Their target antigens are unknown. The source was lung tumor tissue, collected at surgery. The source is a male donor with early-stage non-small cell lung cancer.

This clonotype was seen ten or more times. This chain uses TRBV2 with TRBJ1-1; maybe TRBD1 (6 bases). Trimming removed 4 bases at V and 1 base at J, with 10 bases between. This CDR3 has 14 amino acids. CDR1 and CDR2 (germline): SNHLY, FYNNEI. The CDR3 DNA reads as TGTGCCAGCAGTGGGCAGGGGAGGAACACTGAAGCTTTCTTT. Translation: CASSGQGRNTEAFF.

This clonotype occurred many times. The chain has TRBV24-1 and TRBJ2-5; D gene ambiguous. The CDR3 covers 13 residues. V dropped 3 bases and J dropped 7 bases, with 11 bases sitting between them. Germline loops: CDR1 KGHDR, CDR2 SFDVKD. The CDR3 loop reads CATSDGVLGTQYF. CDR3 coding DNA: TGTGCCACCAGTGATGGGGTCCTCGGGACCCAGTACTTC.

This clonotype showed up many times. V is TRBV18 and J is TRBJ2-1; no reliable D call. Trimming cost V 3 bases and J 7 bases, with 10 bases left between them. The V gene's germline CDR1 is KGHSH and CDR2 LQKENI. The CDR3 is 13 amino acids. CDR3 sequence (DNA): TGTGCCAGCTCACCGCTAATGGATAATGAGCAGTTCTTC. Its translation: CASSPLMDNEQFF.

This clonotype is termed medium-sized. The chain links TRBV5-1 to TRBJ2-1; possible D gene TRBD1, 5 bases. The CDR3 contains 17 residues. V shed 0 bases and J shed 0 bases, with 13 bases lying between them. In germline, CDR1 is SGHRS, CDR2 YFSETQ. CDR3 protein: CASSLVLGAGSYNEQFF. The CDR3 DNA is TGCGCCAGCAGCTTGGTTTTAGGGGCAGGCTCCTACAATGAGCAGTTCTTC.

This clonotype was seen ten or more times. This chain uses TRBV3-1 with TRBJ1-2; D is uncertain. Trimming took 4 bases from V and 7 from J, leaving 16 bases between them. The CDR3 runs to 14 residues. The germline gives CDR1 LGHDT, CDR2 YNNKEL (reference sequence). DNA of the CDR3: TGTGCCAGCAGCCCGGGGAACCGGCCGGCTGGCTACACCTTC. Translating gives CASSPGNRPAGYTF.

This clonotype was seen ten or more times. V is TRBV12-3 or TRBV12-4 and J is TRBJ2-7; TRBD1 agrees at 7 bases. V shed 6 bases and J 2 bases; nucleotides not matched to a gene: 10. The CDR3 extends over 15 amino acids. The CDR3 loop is CASSLRQGGTYEQYF. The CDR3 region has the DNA TGTGCCAGCAGCCTAAGACAGGGTGGGACCTACGAGCAGTACTTC.

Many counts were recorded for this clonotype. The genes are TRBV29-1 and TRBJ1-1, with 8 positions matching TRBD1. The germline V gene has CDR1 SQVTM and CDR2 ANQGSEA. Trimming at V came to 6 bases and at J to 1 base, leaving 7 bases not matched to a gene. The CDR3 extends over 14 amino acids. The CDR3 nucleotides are TGCAGCGTGGCCGACAGGGGAAGGAACACTGAAGCTTTCTTT. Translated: CSVADRGRNTEAFF.

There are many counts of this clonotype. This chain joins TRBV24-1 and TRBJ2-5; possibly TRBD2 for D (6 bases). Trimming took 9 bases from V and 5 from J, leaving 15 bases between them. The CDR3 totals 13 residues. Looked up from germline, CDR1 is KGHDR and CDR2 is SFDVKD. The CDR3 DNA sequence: TGTGCCACCGGCCAGGCGGGGACGGAGACCCAGTACTTC. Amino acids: CATGQAGTETQYF.

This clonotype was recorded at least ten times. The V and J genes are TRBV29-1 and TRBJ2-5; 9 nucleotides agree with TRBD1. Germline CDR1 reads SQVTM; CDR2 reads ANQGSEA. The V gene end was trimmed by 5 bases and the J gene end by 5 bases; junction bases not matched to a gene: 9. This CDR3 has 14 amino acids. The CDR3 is CSVLRDRAAETQYF. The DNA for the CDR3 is TGCAGCGTTCTCCGGGACAGGGCTGCTGAGACCCAGTACTTC.

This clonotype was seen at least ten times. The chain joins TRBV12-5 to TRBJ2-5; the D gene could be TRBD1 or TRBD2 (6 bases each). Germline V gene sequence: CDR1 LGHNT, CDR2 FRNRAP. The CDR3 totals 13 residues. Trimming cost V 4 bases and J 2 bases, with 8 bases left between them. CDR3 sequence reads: CASGWGAQETQYF. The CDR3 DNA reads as TGTGCTAGTGGTTGGGGGGCTCAAGAGACCCAGTACTTC.

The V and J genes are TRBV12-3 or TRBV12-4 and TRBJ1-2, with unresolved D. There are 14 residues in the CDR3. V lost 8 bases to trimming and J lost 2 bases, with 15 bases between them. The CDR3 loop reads CASGAAARNYGYTF. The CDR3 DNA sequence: TGTGCCAGCGGAGCGGCGGCCAGAAACTATGGCTACACCTTC.

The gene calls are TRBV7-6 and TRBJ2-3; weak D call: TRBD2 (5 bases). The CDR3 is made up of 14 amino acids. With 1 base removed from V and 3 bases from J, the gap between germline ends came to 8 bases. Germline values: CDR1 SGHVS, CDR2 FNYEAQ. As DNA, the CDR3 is TGTGCCAGCAGCTTAGGAGGGATGACAGATACGCAGTATTTT. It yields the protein CASSLGGMTDTQYF.

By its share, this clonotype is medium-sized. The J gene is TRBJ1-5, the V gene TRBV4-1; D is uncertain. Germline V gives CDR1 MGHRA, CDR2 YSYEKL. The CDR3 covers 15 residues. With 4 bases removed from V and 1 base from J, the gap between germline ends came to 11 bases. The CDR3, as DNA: TGCGCCAGCAGCCCTGGACTGCCGAGCAATCAGCCCCAGCATTTT. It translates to CASSPGLPSNQPQHF.

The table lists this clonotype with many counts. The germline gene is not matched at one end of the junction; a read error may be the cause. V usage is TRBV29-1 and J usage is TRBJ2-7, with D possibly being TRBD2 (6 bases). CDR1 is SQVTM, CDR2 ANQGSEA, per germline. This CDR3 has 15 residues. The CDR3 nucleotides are TGCAGCGTTGAAGATCCCGGGGGAGGCTCCCACGAGCAGTACTTC. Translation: CSVEDPGGGSHEQYF.

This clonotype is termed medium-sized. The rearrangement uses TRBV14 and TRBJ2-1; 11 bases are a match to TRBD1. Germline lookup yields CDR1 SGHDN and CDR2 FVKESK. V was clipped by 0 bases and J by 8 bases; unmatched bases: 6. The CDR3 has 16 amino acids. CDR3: CASSQDTGQGAYEQFF. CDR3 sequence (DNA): TGTGCCAGCAGCCAAGATACCGGACAGGGGGCATATGAGCAGTTCTTC.

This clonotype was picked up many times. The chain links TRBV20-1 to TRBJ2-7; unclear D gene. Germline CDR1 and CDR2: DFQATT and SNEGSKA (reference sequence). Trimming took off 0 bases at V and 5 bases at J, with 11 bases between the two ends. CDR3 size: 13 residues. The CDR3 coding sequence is TGCAGTGCTAGAGAGGCCGTCTTGGACGAGCAGTACTTC. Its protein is CSAREAVLDEQYF.

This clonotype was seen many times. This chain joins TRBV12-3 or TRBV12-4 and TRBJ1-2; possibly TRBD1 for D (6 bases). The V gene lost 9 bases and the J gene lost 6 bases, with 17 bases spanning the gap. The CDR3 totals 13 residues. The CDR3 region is CASCRGTWDGYTF. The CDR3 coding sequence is TGTGCCAGTTGTCGGGGGACATGGGATGGCTACACCTTC.

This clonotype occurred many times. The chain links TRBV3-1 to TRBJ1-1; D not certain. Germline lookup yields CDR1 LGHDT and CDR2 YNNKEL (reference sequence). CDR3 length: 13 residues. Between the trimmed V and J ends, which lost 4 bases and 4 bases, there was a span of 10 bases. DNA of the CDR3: TGTGCCAGCAGCCCCCCACCCGGCACTGAAGCTTTCTTT. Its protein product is CASSPPPGTEAFF.

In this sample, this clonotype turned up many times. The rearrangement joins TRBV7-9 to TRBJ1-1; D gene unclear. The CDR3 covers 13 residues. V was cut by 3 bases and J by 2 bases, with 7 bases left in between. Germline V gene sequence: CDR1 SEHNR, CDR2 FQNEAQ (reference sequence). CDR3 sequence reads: CASSFYVNTEAFF. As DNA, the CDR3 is TGTGCCAGCAGCTTTTACGTCAACACTGAAGCTTTCTTT.

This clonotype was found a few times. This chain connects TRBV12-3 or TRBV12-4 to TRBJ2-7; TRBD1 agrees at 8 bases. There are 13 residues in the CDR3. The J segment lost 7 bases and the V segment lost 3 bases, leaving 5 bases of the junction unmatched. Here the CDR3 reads CASSLRQGLEQYF. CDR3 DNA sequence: TGTGCCAGCAGTTTGAGACAGGGGCTGGAGCAGTACTTC.

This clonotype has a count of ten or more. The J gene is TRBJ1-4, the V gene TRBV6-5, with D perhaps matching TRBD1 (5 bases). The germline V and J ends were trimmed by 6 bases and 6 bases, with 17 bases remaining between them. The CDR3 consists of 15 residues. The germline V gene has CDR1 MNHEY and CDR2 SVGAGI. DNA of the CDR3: TGTGCCAGCAGCCCCTACCTGGGGCTGGATGAAAAACTGTTTTTT. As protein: CASSPYLGLDEKLFF.

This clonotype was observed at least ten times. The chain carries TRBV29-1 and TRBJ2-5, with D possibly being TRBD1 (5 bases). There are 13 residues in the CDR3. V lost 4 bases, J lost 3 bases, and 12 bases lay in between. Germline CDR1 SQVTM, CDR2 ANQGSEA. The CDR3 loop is CSVVVQGKETQYF. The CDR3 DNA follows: TGCAGCGTTGTGGTCCAGGGAAAAGAGACCCAGTACTTC.

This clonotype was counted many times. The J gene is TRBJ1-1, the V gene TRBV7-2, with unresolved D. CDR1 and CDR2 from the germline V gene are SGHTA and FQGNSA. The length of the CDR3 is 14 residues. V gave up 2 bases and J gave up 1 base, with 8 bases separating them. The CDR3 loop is CASSLPAKNTEAFF. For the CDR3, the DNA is TGTGCCAGCAGCTTACCGGCTAAGAACACTGAAGCTTTCTTT.

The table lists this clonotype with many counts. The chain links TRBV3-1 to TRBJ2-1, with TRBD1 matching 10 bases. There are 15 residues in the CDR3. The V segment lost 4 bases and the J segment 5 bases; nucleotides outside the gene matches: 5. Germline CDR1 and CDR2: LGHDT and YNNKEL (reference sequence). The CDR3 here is CASSRTDRGNNEQFF. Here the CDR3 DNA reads TGTGCCAGCAGCCGGACGGACAGGGGGAACAATGAGCAGTTCTTC.

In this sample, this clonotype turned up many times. The CDR3, as DNA: TGTGCCAGCAGCAACAAAGGGCGGCTAGGACCGTACTTC. Amino acid sequence: CASSNKGRLGPYF. The chain joins TRBV28 to TRBJ2-7; D gene uncertain. V shed 6 bases and J shed 12 bases, with 21 bases lying between them. The CDR3 contains 13 residues. Per the germline V gene, CDR1 is MDHEN and CDR2 is SYDVKM.

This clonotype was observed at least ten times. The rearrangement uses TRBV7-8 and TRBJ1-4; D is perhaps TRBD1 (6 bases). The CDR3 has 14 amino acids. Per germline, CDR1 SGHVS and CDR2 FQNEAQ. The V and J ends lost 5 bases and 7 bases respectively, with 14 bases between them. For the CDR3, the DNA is TGTGCCAGCAGCCGTCGGGGGGCCGGTGAAAAACTGTTTTTT. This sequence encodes CASSRRGAGEKLFF. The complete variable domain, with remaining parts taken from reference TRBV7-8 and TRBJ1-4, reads GAGVSQSPRYKVAKRGQDVALRCDPISGHVSLFWYQQALGQGPEFLTYFQNEAQLDKSGLPSDRFFAERPEGSVSTLKIQRTQQEDSAVYLCASSRRGAGEKLFFGSGTQLSVL.

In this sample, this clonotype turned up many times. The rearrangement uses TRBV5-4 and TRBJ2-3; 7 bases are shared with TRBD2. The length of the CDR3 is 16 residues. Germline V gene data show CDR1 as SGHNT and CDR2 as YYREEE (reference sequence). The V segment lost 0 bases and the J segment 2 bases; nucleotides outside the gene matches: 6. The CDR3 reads CASSLAGLADTDTQYF. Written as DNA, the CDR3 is TGTGCCAGCAGCTTGGCCGGCCTAGCGGACACAGATACGCAGTATTTT. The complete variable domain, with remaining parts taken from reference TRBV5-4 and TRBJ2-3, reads ETGVTQSPTHLIKTRGQQVTLRCSSQSGHNTVSWYQQALGQGPQFIFQYYREEENGRGNFPPRFSGLQFPNYSSELNVNALELDDSALYLCASSLAGLADTDTQYFGPGTRLTVL.

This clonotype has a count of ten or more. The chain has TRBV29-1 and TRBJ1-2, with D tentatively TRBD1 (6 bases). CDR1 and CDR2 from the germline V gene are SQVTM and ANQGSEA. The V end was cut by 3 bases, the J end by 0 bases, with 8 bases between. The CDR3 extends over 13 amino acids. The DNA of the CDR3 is TGCAGCGTTGACAGGGGCGCTAACTATGGCTACACCTTC. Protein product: CSVDRGANYGYTF.

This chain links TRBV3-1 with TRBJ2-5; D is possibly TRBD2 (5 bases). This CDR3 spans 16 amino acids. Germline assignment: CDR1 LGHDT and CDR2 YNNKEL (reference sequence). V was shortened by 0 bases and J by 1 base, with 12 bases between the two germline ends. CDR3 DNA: TGTGCCAGCAGCCAAGATGAGGGCGGCGGCCAAGAGACCCAGTACTTC. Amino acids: CASSQDEGGGQETQYF.

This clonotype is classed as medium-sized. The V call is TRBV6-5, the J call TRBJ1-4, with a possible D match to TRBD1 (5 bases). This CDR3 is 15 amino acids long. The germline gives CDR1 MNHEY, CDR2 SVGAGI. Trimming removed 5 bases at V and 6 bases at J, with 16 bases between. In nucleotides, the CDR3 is TGTGCCAGCAGTCGCCGCGGGACTTGGGATGAAAAACTGTTTTTT. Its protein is CASSRRGTWDEKLFF.